These 10 T cell receptor beta chains came from one sample sequenced in a study of cytomegalovirus exposure and HLA in healthy donors. Primers for the PCR totalled 60 Vbeta and 13 Jbeta. TCRdb keeps only in-frame clones here, not all; method: immunoSEQ multiplex PCR. The sample comprises 160,000 or so clones, roughly 85% of which are singletons, and 2% to 2.5% rests with the top ten. The specimen was PBMCs. All receptors derive from a man in his forties in good health and CMV-seronegative.

This clone was observed a few times. The chain uses TRBV27 and TRBJ1-5; D gene uncertain. V was cut by 0 bases and J by 5 bases, with 11 bases left in between. The CDR3 sequence is 15 residues long. CDR1 and CDR2 from the germline V gene are MNHEY and SMNVEV (reference sequence). CDR3 sequence (DNA): TGTGCCAGCAGTTTATCAGGGAGGGAGGATCAGCCCCAGCATTTT. Translating gives CASSLSGREDQPQHF.

The rearrangement joins TRBV19 to TRBJ2-7, with unresolved D. The CDR3 totals 14 residues. The V end was cut by 0 bases, the J end by 3 bases, with 9 bases between. CDR1 and CDR2 (germline): LNHDA, SQIVND (reference sequence). CDR3 in amino acids: CASSIDRGNYEQYF. CDR3 nucleotides: TGTGCCAGTAGTATAGACAGAGGAAACTACGAGCAGTACTTC.

The chain combines TRBV27 with TRBJ1-4; unclear D gene. The CDR3 runs 15 residues. The V gene lost 3 bases and the J gene lost 4 bases, with 12 bases spanning the gap. Germline V gene data show CDR1 as MNHEY and CDR2 as SMNVEV (reference sequence). The CDR3 region is CASSFAGRVNEKLFF. CDR3 DNA sequence: TGTGCCAGCAGTTTTGCGGGAAGGGTTAATGAAAAACTGTTTTTT.

The chain combines TRBV5-4 with TRBJ2-2, with a tentative D call TRBD1 (6 bases). The V end lost 2 bases, the J end lost 4 bases, and 9 bases lay between the germline ends. Germline lookup yields CDR1 SGHNT and CDR2 YYREEE (reference sequence). This CDR3 contains 14 residues. The CDR3 loop is CASSFARGTGELFF. The CDR3 DNA reads TGTGCCAGCAGCTTCGCCAGGGGCACCGGGGAGCTGTTTTTT.

The rearrangement uses TRBV11-2 and TRBJ2-7, with a possible D match to TRBD1 (6 bases). From germline, CDR1 is SGHAT and CDR2 FQNNGV. Trimming took off 5 bases at V and 2 bases at J, with 16 bases between the two ends. The CDR3 covers 15 residues. CDR3 DNA: TGTGCCAGCAGCCCGTACACAGGGACAACCTACGAGCAGTACTTC. This gives the protein CASSPYTGTTYEQYF.

The V gene is TRBV7-2, the J gene TRBJ2-7, with D possibly matching TRBD1 (5 bases). The CDR3 has 14 residues. Trimming pared 1 base from V and 9 bases from J, leaving 16 bases between. CDR1 and CDR2 (germline): SGHTA, FQGNSA. The CDR3 here is CASSLGGLAEWQYF. CDR3 DNA: TGTGCCAGCAGCTTAGGGGGCCTTGCGGAATGGCAGTACTTC.

This clone is labeled medium-sized. The chain uses TRBV6-5 and TRBJ1-1, with 7 bases fitting TRBD1. V trimming: 5 bases; J trimming: 0 bases; junction bases outside the gene matches: 6. The CDR3 totals 15 residues. CDR1 is MNHEY, CDR2 SVGAGI, per germline. For the CDR3, the DNA is TGTGCCAGCAGTAAAACAGGGGTCATGAACACTGAAGCTTTCTTT. This translates into CASSKTGVMNTEAFF.

The chain links TRBV7-8 to TRBJ2-1; 11 positions agree with TRBD2. The V segment lost 5 bases and the J segment 9 bases; nucleotides outside the gene matches: 6. Germline V lookup: CDR1 SGHVS, CDR2 FQNEAQ. The CDR3 extends over 14 amino acids. CDR3 region: CASSHSGRAVEQFF. The DNA for the CDR3 is TGTGCCAGCAGCCATAGCGGGAGGGCCGTTGAGCAGTTCTTC.

The chain joins TRBV19 to TRBJ2-2; D might be TRBD1 (6 bases). Per the germline V gene, CDR1 is LNHDA and CDR2 is SQIVND (reference sequence). V was cut by 4 bases and J by 5 bases, with 17 bases left in between. This CDR3 is 16 amino acids long. CDR3: CASSKTLGTFTGELFF. The CDR3 bases are TGTGCCAGTAGTAAGACCCTAGGGACATTTACCGGGGAGCTGTTTTTT.

This clone has just one count. The gene calls are TRBV11-3 and TRBJ1-1; TRBD1 is a possible D gene (5 bases). The germline V gene encodes CDR1 SGHNT and CDR2 YENEEA. Deletions cut 2 bases from V and 7 bases from J, with 11 bases between. The CDR3 loop spans 13 amino acids. CDR3 coding DNA: TGTGCCAGCAGCTTATTGGGGGGAGGTGAAGCTTTCTTT. It encodes CASSLLGGGEAFF.